These 30 T cell receptor beta chains came from one sample sequenced in a study of CD4 T cells in relation to SARS-CoV-2 and coronaviruses. Profiling relied on immunoSEQ multiplex PCR, and the TCRdb table lists in-frame clones only, not all of them. This sample has 25,000 to 35,000 clones, with around three quarters found just once. Antigen specificity for these receptors is unknown. Sequencing input: memory CD4+ T cells from PBMCs, cultured in vitro. These receptors were taken from an adult with COVID-19.

V usage is TRBV11-2 and J usage is TRBJ2-1; no clear D gene. In germline, CDR1 is SGHAT, CDR2 FQNNGV. The CDR3 is 13 amino acids. Trimming removed 3 bases from V and 5 bases from J, with 8 bases in between. The CDR3 is CASSFERHNEQFF. CDR3 nucleotide sequence: TGTGCCAGCAGCTTCGAACGGCACAATGAGCAGTTCTTC.

The rearrangement links TRBV14 to TRBJ2-1, with TRBD2 matching 8 bases. The CDR3 totals 16 residues. CDR1 is SGHDN, CDR2 FVKESK, per germline. V dropped 0 bases and J dropped 4; count of bases not matched to a gene: 5. The CDR3 nucleotides are TGTGCCAGCAGCCAAGAAAGGACTAGCAGATACAATGAGCAGTTCTTC. Protein product: CASSQERTSRYNEQFF.

The chain uses TRBV4-2 and TRBJ1-6; D may be TRBD1 (6 bases). V was clipped by 3 bases and J by 10 bases, with 16 bases between them. Germline CDR1 is LGHNA and CDR2 is YNFKEQ. CDR3 length: 15 residues. CDR3 nucleotide sequence: TGTGCCAGCAGCCAGGAAGTTCTCAGGGGCTCACCCCTCCACTTT. Protein product: CASSQEVLRGSPLHF.

The chain recombines TRBV29-1 with TRBJ2-1, with D maybe TRBD1 (5 bases). Trimming cost V 7 bases and J 4 bases, with 11 bases left between them. This CDR3 has 12 residues. The germline CDR1 and CDR2 sequences are SQVTM and ANQGSEA. The CDR3 bases are TGCAGCGCGGATCAGGGTTACAATGAGCAGTTCTTC. Protein: CSADQGYNEQFF.

The chain uses TRBV10-3 and TRBJ1-5; D may be TRBD1 (6 bases). CDR1 and CDR2 from the germline V gene are ENHRY and SYGVKD. The CDR3 has 13 amino acids. V was cut by 6 bases and J by 4 bases, with 10 bases left in between. CDR3 amino acids: CAIRDRTNQPQHF. CDR3 bases: TGTGCCATCAGGGACAGAACAAATCAGCCCCAGCATTTT.

This clone was recorded a few times. The chain carries TRBV15 and TRBJ2-7, with a tentative D call TRBD2 (5 bases). Trimming took 10 bases from V and 2 from J, leaving 15 bases between them. This CDR3 region has 13 residues. The germline V gene has CDR1 LNHNV and CDR2 YYDKDF (reference sequence). CDR3 coding DNA: TGTGCCAGCGGAGGAGACTTGGCCTACGAGCAGTACTTC. It translates to CASGGDLAYEQYF.

This clone was seen only once. This rearrangement joins TRBV30 to TRBJ1-5, with 9 positions matching TRBD1. This CDR3 region has 13 residues. Per the germline V gene, CDR1 is GTSNPN and CDR2 is SVGIG (reference sequence). V trimming: 5 bases; J trimming: 6 bases; junction bases outside the gene matches: 5. CDR3 sequence (DNA): TGTGCCTGGCGGGACAGGGACCTTCAGCCCCAGCATTTT. This translates into CAWRDRDLQPQHF.

The chain has TRBV3-1 (or the pseudogene TRBV3-2) and TRBJ1-6, with D perhaps TRBD1 (5 bases). V dropped 3 bases and J dropped 3 bases, with 18 bases sitting between them. The germline CDR1 and CDR2 sequences are LGHDT and YNNKEL (reference sequence). CDR3 length: 18 amino acids. In DNA form, the CDR3 reads TGTGCCAGCAGCCACGATCGGGACCCAACAAACTATAATTCACCCCTCCACTTT. Protein product: CASSHDRDPTNYNSPLHF.

This clone was seen only a few times. This chain uses TRBV28 with TRBJ1-5; TRBD1 might be the D (5 bases). CDR3 length equals 13 residues. V was trimmed by 8 bases and J by 7 bases, leaving 15 bases between them. Per the germline V gene, CDR1 is MDHEN and CDR2 is SYDVKM. For the CDR3, the DNA is TGTGCCAGCGTCCTCCTTTCAGGGCAGCCCCAGCATTTT. It is translated as CASVLLSGQPQHF.

V gene TRBV19 combines with J gene TRBJ2-1; TRBD1 agrees at 7 bases. Trimming cost V 3 bases and J 3 bases; bases outside gene matches: 5. The CDR3 spans 15 residues. Looked up from germline, CDR1 is LNHDA and CDR2 is SQIVND (reference sequence). This CDR3 is CASSIGGQVYNEQFF. CDR3 bases: TGTGCCAGTAGTATCGGCGGACAGGTCTACAATGAGCAGTTCTTC.

The V gene is TRBV7-8, the J gene TRBJ2-7, with 7 positions matching TRBD1. The germline CDR1 and CDR2 sequences are SGHVS and FQNEAQ. Trimming cost V 4 bases and J 0 bases; bases outside gene matches: 9. CDR3 size: 16 residues. CDR3 region: CASSSPGQRRSYEQYF. The CDR3 DNA is TGTGCCAGCAGCTCCCCGGGACAGAGACGCTCCTACGAGCAGTACTTC.

This chain links TRBV18 with TRBJ2-5; 8 nucleotides agree with TRBD1. J gave up 1 base and V 6 bases, and 4 bases lay outside the gene matches. Germline loops: CDR1 KGHSH, CDR2 LQKENI. The CDR3 extends over 14 amino acids. This CDR3 is CASSKGTGQETQYF. CDR3 nucleotide sequence: TGTGCCAGCTCGAAAGGGACAGGCCAAGAGACCCAGTACTTC.

The J gene is TRBJ2-1, the V gene TRBV10-3, with TRBD2 identical over 11 bases. Germline V CDR1 and CDR2: ENHRY, SYGVKD. J lost 4 bases, V lost 4 bases, and 6 bases had no gene match. This CDR3 spans 16 amino acids. The DNA of the CDR3 is TGTGCCATCAGTGGGGCTAGCGGGAGGATATACAATGAGCAGTTCTTC. Translating it yields CAISGASGRIYNEQFF.

The chain employs TRBV19 and TRBJ2-6; D is unclear. Germline V CDR1 and CDR2: LNHDA, SQIVND (reference sequence). Trimming left V 9 bases short and J 3 bases short, with 6 bases between. The CDR3 is made up of 12 amino acids. The CDR3 nucleotides read TGTGCCAGCGTCAGTGGGGCCAACGTCCTGACTTTC. This encodes CASVSGANVLTF.

This clone occurred once. The chain recombines TRBV7-9 with TRBJ1-6; 8 nucleotides match TRBD1. The CDR3 loop spans 13 amino acids. The germline V gene has CDR1 SEHNR and CDR2 FQNEAQ (reference sequence). V lost 8 bases and J lost 3; bases outside the gene matches: 0. The CDR3 region is CASGTGYNSPLHF. CDR3 DNA sequence: TGTGCCAGCGGGACAGGCTATAATTCACCCCTCCACTTT.

The chain uses TRBV7-9 and TRBJ2-7; D is ambiguous. The ends were cut back, 3 bases at V and 3 bases at J, with 9 bases in the middle. Germline V gene data show CDR1 as SEHNR and CDR2 as FQNEAQ (reference sequence). This CDR3 comprises 13 residues. The CDR3 protein is CASSFLRSYEQYF. CDR3 bases: TGTGCCAGCAGCTTTTTGAGGAGCTACGAGCAGTACTTC. Looking up the rest from reference TRBV7-9 and TRBJ2-7 gives the full variable domain: DTGVSQNPRHKITKRGQNVTFRCDPISEHNRLYWYRQTLGQGPEFLTYFQNEAQLEKSRLLSDRFSAERPKGSFSTLEIQRTEQGDSAMYLCASSFLRSYEQYFGPGTRLTVT.

This clone showed up just once. This chain joins TRBV5-5 and TRBJ2-1; D unclear. Trimming left V 0 bases short and J 3 bases short, with 10 bases between. The germline gives CDR1 SGHKS, CDR2 YYEKEE (reference sequence). This CDR3 comprises 15 residues. The CDR3 spells CASSLDWANYNEQFF. The CDR3 region has the DNA TGTGCCAGCAGCTTGGATTGGGCGAACTACAATGAGCAGTTCTTC. Supplemented by reference TRBV5-5 and TRBJ2-1, the full variable domain reads DAGVTQSPTHLIKTRGQQVTLRCSPISGHKSVSWYQQVLGQGPQFIFQYYEKEERGRGNFPDRFSARQFPNYSSELNVNALLLGDSALYLCASSLDWANYNEQFFGPGTRLTVL.

The chain couples TRBV4-1 to TRBJ1-6; D not resolved. The CDR3 contains 17 residues. CDR1 is MGHRA and CDR2 is YSYEKL in the germline V gene. With 1 base removed from V and 4 bases from J, the gap between germline ends came to 14 bases. CDR3 in amino acids: CASSQVEGARYNSPLHF. The CDR3 nucleotides read TGCGCCAGCAGCCAAGTGGAGGGAGCGCGGTATAATTCACCCCTCCACTTT.

In its sample, this clone was seen once. V and J are TRBV28 and TRBJ1-1, with D tentatively TRBD1 (6 bases). The CDR3 is 15 residues long. CDR1 is MDHEN and CDR2 is SYDVKM in the germline V gene. The germline V and J ends were trimmed by 3 bases and 4 bases, with 15 bases remaining between them. The CDR3 DNA follows: TGTGCCAGCAGTTTCAGGGGCTTTTTGGCCACTGAAGCTTTCTTT. Its protein is CASSFRGFLATEAFF.

The V and J genes are TRBV2 and TRBJ2-3; TRBD2 agrees at 9 bases. The trim removed 8 bases at V and 0 bases at J, leaving 3 bases unmatched. Germline V gives CDR1 SNHLY, CDR2 FYNNEI. The CDR3 extends over 14 amino acids. In nucleotides, the CDR3 is TGTGCCAGCGTAGCGGGAGTGAGCACAGATACGCAGTATTTT. Encoded protein: CASVAGVSTDTQYF.

This chain links TRBV5-1 with TRBJ1-1; D is undetermined. V shed 0 bases and J shed 4 bases, with 10 bases lying between them. The CDR3 sequence is 14 residues long. CDR1 is SGHRS and CDR2 is YFSETQ in the germline V gene. CDR3 sequence reads: CASSLDSPGTEAFF. The CDR3 DNA sequence: TGCGCCAGCAGCTTGGACTCCCCGGGCACTGAAGCTTTCTTT.

The chain uses TRBV6-5 and TRBJ1-3; unclear D gene. The CDR3 has 14 residues. Trimming cost V 5 bases and J 2 bases, with 10 bases left between them. The germline CDR1 and CDR2 sequences are MNHEY and SVGAGI. The DNA for the CDR3 is TGTGCCAGCAGTCAGCTAAACCCTGGAAACACCATATATTTT. Its protein is CASSQLNPGNTIYF.

This chain uses TRBV4-2 with TRBJ2-3, with 9 bases identical to TRBD2. This CDR3 is built from 13 residues. CDR1 and CDR2 (germline): LGHNA, YNFKEQ. V lost 4 bases and J lost 6; bases outside the gene matches: 2. In DNA, the CDR3 is TGTGCCAGCAGCCCCAGCGGGGGGGATACGCAGTATTTT. Amino acid sequence: CASSPSGGDTQYF.

The chain joins TRBV7-9 to TRBJ2-3; D possibly corresponds to TRBD1 (5 bases). The germline V and J ends were trimmed by 5 bases and 3 bases, with 9 bases remaining between them. From germline, CDR1 is SEHNR and CDR2 FQNEAQ (reference sequence). The CDR3 is 13 amino acids. The CDR3 bases are TGTGCCAGCAGCGGTTACAGGACAGATACGCAGTATTTT. Its protein product is CASSGYRTDTQYF.

This clone was recorded only once. This chain connects TRBV10-1 to TRBJ2-3; tentative D call: TRBD1 (5 bases). The germline V gene encodes CDR1 WNHNN and CDR2 SYGVQD (reference sequence). This CDR3 spans 16 amino acids. Deletions cut 0 bases from V and 3 bases from J, with 13 bases between. The CDR3 sequence: CASSESQGVGTDTQYF. Here the CDR3 DNA reads TGCGCCAGCAGTGAGTCGCAAGGGGTTGGGACAGATACGCAGTATTTT.

This sequence joins TRBV13 and TRBJ1-1; D is perhaps TRBD1 (5 bases). Looked up from germline, CDR1 is PRHDT and CDR2 is FYEKMQ (reference sequence). The CDR3 spans 14 residues. This chain's CDR3 is CASYRGERDTEAFF. CDR3 nucleotides: TGTGCGTCCTACCGGGGGGAAAGAGACACTGAAGCTTTCTTT.

This chain links TRBV27 with TRBJ2-7; no definite D call. The CDR3 is made up of 14 amino acids. Trimming took off 0 bases at V and 3 bases at J, with 9 bases between the two ends. Germline V gene sequence: CDR1 MNHEY, CDR2 SMNVEV (reference sequence). Written as DNA, the CDR3 is TGTGCCAGCAGTTTATCCCCCGGAAACTACGAGCAGTACTTC. Its protein product is CASSLSPGNYEQYF.

The J gene is TRBJ1-2, the V gene TRBV28; TRBD1 is a possible D gene (5 bases). Trimming removed 6 bases from V and 2 bases from J, with 10 bases in between. The CDR3 runs 13 residues. Germline CDR1 is MDHEN and CDR2 is SYDVKM. The DNA of the CDR3 is TGTGCCAGCAGATCGGGGACCAACTATGGCTACACCTTC. Residues: CASRSGTNYGYTF.

This clone came up a few times. V gene TRBV12-3 or TRBV12-4 combines with J gene TRBJ2-7; 8 bases are shared with TRBD2. CDR3 length: 12 amino acids. The V and J ends lost 7 bases and 3 bases, in that order; junction bases with no gene match: 2. The CDR3: CASTSGFYEQYF. The CDR3 region has the DNA TGTGCCAGCACTAGCGGGTTCTACGAGCAGTACTTC.

Only a few counts were recorded for this clone. This chain connects TRBV27 to TRBJ2-7; D might be TRBD2 (6 bases). In germline, CDR1 is MNHEY, CDR2 SMNVEV (reference sequence). This CDR3 contains 16 residues. Trimming shortened V by 3 bases and J by 4 bases, and 19 bases separated the two germline ends. CDR3 in amino acids: CASSFTAGSGGYEQYF. Written as DNA, the CDR3 is TGTGCCAGCAGTTTCACCGCGGGGAGTGGAGGGTACGAGCAGTACTTC.